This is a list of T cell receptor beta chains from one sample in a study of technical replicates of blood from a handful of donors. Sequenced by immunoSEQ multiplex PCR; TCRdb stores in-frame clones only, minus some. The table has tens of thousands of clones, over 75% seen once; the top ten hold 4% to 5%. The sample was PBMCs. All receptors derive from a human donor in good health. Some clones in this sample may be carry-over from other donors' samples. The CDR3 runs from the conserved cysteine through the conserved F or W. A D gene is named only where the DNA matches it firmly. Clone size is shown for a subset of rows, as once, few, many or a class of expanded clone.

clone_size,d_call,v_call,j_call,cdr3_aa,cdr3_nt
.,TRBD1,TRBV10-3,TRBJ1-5,CAISESEQGKPQHF,TGTGCCATCAGTGAGTCGGAACAGGGGAAGCCCCAGCATTTT
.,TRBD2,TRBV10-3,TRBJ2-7,CAIRPPAGGPNEQYF,TGTGCCATCAGGCCACCAGCGGGGGGGCCCAACGAGCAGTACTTC
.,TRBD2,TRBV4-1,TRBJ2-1,CASSTGLAGYNEQFF,TGCGCCAGCAGCACCGGACTAGCTGGCTACAATGAGCAGTTCTTC
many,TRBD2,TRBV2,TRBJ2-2,CASRDKRERDGELFF,TGTGCCAGCAGAGACAAGCGGGAGCGGGACGGGGAGCTGTTTTTT
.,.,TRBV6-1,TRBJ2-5,CASRSRVEETQYF,TGTGCCAGCAGAAGCAGGGTTGAGGAGACCCAGTACTTC
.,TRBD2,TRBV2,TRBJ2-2,CASSLGLAGDDGELFF,TGTGCCAGCAGCCTAGGGCTAGCGGGAGACGACGGGGAGCTGTTTTTT
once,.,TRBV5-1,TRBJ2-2,CASSLTSKNGELFF,TGCGCCAGCAGCTTGACTAGCAAAAACGGGGAGCTGTTTTTT
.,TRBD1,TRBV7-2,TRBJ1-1,CASSSLGQGAGDTEAFF,TGTGCCAGCAGCTCCTTGGGACAGGGGGCGGGGGACACTGAAGCTTTCTTT
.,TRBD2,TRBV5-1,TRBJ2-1,CASSLAGTSGTGEQFF,TGCGCCAGCAGCTTGGCGGGGACTAGCGGGACGGGGGAGCAGTTCTTC
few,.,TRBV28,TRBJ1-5,CASSEVGNQPQHF,TGTGCCAGCAGTGAGGTTGGCAATCAGCCCCAGCATTTT
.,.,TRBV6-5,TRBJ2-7,CASSYSSGAYEQYF,TGTGCCAGCAGTTACTCATCCGGGGCCTACGAGCAGTACTTC
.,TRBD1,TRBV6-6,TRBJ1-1,CASSNLGQGGAEAFF,TGTGCCAGCAGCAACCTCGGACAGGGGGGCGCTGAAGCTTTCTTT
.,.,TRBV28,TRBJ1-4,CASSPTGPGGEKLFF,TGTGCCAGCAGTCCAACGGGCCCCGGGGGTGAAAAACTGTTTTTT
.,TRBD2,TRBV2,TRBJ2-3,CASMEGIAGGQDTQYF,TGTGCCAGCATGGAGGGAATAGCGGGGGGGCAAGATACGCAGTATTTT
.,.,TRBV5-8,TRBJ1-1,CASSARGYGTEAFF,TGTGCCAGCAGCGCCAGGGGTTATGGCACTGAAGCTTTCTTT
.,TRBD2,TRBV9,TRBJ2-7,CASSATGTSSEQYF,TGTGCCAGCAGCGCAACCGGGACTAGCTCCGAGCAGTACTTC
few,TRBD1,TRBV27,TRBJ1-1,CASSSQGRTEAFF,TGTGCCAGCAGTTCACAGGGGAGGACTGAAGCTTTCTTT
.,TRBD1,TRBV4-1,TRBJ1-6,CASSQTSGGRRNSPLHF,TGCGCCAGCAGCCAAACATCAGGGGGAAGGCGGAATTCACCCCTCCACTTT
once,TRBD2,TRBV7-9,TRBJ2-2,CASSFPTGGNTGELFF,TGTGCCAGCAGCTTCCCTACGGGGGGGAACACCGGGGAGCTGTTTTTT
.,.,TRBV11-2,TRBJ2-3,CASSPQWGADTQYF,TGTGCCAGCAGCCCCCAATGGGGCGCAGATACGCAGTATTTT
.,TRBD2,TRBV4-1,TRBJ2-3,CASSRGTSGRATDTQYF,TGCGCCAGCAGCCGGGGGACTAGCGGGAGGGCCACAGATACGCAGTATTTT
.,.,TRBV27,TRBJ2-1,CASSSGLFSNEQFF,TGTGCCAGCAGTTCAGGACTATTCTCCAATGAGCAGTTCTTC
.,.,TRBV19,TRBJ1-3,CASSVTGRSGNTIYF,TGTGCCAGTAGTGTCACAGGGCGCTCTGGAAACACCATATATTTT
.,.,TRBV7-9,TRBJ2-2,CASSSWEGGTGELFF,TGTGCCAGCAGCTCGTGGGAAGGAGGCACCGGGGAGCTGTTTTTT
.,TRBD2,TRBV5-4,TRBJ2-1,CASSPGLAPSYNEQFF,TGTGCCAGCAGCCCAGGACTAGCGCCCTCCTACAATGAGCAGTTCTTC
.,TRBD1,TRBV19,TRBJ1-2,CASSRDRDYGYTF,TGTGCCAGTAGCCGGGACAGGGACTATGGCTACACCTTC
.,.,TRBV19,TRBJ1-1,CASSTRGNTEAFF,TGTGCCAGTAGTACACGAGGAAACACTGAAGCTTTCTTT
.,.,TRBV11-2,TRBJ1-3,CASSRLSGNTIYF,TGTGCCAGCAGCCGTCTCTCTGGAAACACCATATATTTT
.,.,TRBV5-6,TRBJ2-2,CASSLYGEVGELFF,TGTGCCAGCAGCTTGTACGGGGAGGTCGGGGAGCTGTTTTTT
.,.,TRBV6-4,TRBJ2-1,CASSLAAYNEQFF,TGTGCCAGCTCTTTAGCGGCTTACAATGAGCAGTTCTTC
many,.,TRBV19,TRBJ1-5,CASTPAGTTNQPQHF,TGTGCCAGTACCCCGGCGGGGACCACAAATCAGCCCCAGCATTTT
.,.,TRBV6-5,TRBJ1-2,CASPPLSANYGYTF,TGTGCCAGTCCCCCCCTTAGTGCGAACTATGGCTACACCTTC
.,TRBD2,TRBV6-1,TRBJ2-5,CASRAGTREETQYF,TGTGCCAGCAGGGCCGGGACTAGGGAAGAGACCCAGTACTTC
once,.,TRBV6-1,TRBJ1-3,CASTTGYLGNTIYF,TGTGCCAGCACCACAGGGTATTTAGGAAACACCATATATTTT
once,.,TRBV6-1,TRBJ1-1,CASSPQGRNTEAFF,TGTGCCAGCAGTCCCCAGGGGAGGAACACTGAAGCTTTCTTT
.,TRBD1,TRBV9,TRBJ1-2,CASSVGTGTRGYTF,TGTGCCAGCAGCGTAGGGACAGGCACGCGAGGCTACACCTTC
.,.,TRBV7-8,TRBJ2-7,CASSLETESYYEQYF,TGTGCCAGCAGCTTAGAAACGGAGAGTTACTACGAGCAGTACTTC
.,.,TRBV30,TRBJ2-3,CAWSLGGYTDTQYF,TGTGCCTGGAGTTTAGGGGGATACACAGATACGCAGTATTTT
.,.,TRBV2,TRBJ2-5,CASRFDRGTRETQYF,TGTGCCAGCAGATTTGACAGGGGGACTAGGGAGACCCAGTACTTC
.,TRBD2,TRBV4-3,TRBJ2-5,CASSQYYGLAQETQYF,TGCGCCAGCAGCCAGTACTATGGACTAGCCCAAGAGACCCAGTACTTC
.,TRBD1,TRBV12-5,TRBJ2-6,CASGPTGNSGANVLTF,TGTGCTAGTGGACCGACAGGGAACTCTGGGGCCAACGTCCTGACTTTC
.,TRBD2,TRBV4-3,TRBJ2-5,CASTPSGGNQETQYF,TGCGCCAGCACTCCTAGCGGGGGGAACCAAGAGACCCAGTACTTC
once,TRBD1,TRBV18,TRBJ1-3,CASSPWDRGRFGNTIYF,TGTGCCAGCTCACCCTGGGACAGGGGGCGATTCGGAAACACCATATATTTT
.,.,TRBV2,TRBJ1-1,CASGYTGNTEAFF,TGTGCCAGCGGCTATACAGGGAACACTGAAGCTTTCTTT
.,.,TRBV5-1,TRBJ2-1,CASSLQEYNEQFF,TGCGCCAGCAGCTTGCAGGAATACAATGAGCAGTTCTTC